The 22 T cell receptor beta chains below were found in one sample sequenced in a study of molecular identifiers for immune sequencing clone quantification. TCRdb independently ran MiXCR on the PCR reads; one entry per CDR3 protein. The sample holds fewer than 350,000 distinct CDR3 sequences, roughly a quarter seen once. Input material: naive CD8+ T cells from blood, with Jurkat cell RNA spiked in. Subset: FACS-sorted CD8+CD4-CCR7+CD45RA+ naive T cells. These TCRs come from a human donor in good health. Some libraries in this study had Jurkat cell RNA spiked in.

In the case of this clonotype: This could be a read error, since a much larger clone is one nucleotide away. It is likely a read error, because the conserved phenylalanine at the end of the CDR3 is missing. This sequence joins TRBV30 and TRBJ2-7, with a tentative D call TRBD2 (5 bases). Per germline, CDR1 GTSNPN and CDR2 SVGIG (reference sequence). The CDR3 loop spans 12 amino acids. Trimming removed 0 bases from V and 6 bases from J, with 9 bases in between. CDR3 sequence (DNA): TGTGCCTGGAGTGTAGGAGGAGCCGAGCAGTACCTC. Translated, it gives CAWSVGGAEQYL.

A few counts support this clonotype. The chain employs TRBV4-1 and TRBJ1-3; D is possibly TRBD1 (6 bases). The V gene's germline CDR1 is MGHRA and CDR2 YSYEKL. CDR3 length equals 13 residues. Trimming removed 3 bases from V and 4 bases from J, with 7 bases in between. The CDR3 sequence is CASSHDRGNTIYF. CDR3 in DNA: TGCGCCAGCAGCCACGACAGGGGAAACACCATATATTTT.

This clonotype has only a few counts. The chain employs TRBV3-1 and TRBJ2-5; TRBD2 agrees at 8 bases. CDR3 length: 16 amino acids. The V segment lost 1 base and the J segment 3 bases; nucleotides outside the gene matches: 7. Per germline, CDR1 LGHDT and CDR2 YNNKEL (reference sequence). CDR3 coding DNA: TGTGCCAGCAGCCAAGGATTTAGCGGGGCAAAAGAGACCCAGTACTTC. Protein: CASSQGFSGAKETQYF.

This clonotype was seen at least ten times. The chain recombines TRBV7-9 with TRBJ2-3, with TRBD1 matching over 8 bases. The germline CDR1 and CDR2 sequences are SEHNR and FQNEAQ (reference sequence). J lost 2 bases, V lost 3 bases, and 13 bases had no gene match. The CDR3 length is 18 residues. CDR3 DNA sequence: TGTGCCAGCAGCTTGTTGTGGGACAGGAGTAGTTTCACAGATACGCAGTATTTT. Amino acid sequence: CASSLLWDRSSFTDTQYF.

In regard to this clonotype: The missing conserved phenylalanine or tryptophan at the end of this CDR3 makes a read error likely. V gene TRBV5-6 combines with J gene TRBJ2-7; D remains unclear. Trimming took 4 bases from V and 3 from J, leaving 14 bases between them. Germline loops: CDR1 SGHDT, CDR2 YYEEEE. The CDR3 spans 14 residues. CDR3 bases: TGTGCCAGCAGCCCCGAGTCCTCATTCTACGAGCAGTACTCC. As protein: CASSPESSFYEQYS.

This clonotype was seen more than once but under ten times. The chain has TRBV5-1 and TRBJ1-3; 8 bases line up with TRBD1. CDR3 length: 16 residues. The germline gives CDR1 SGHRS, CDR2 YFSETQ. The V and J ends lost 4 bases and 0 bases, in that order; junction bases with no gene match: 6. CDR3 loop: CASSPRTGLSGNTIYF. DNA for the CDR3: TGCGCCAGCAGCCCCCGGACAGGGCTCTCTGGAAACACCATATATTTT.

This clonotype has just a few counts. The V gene is TRBV7-2, the J gene TRBJ2-7; perhaps TRBD2 as D (7 bases). The CDR3 loop spans 18 amino acids. Germline V CDR1 and CDR2: SGHTA, FQGNSA. Trimming left V 1 base short and J 1 base short, with 20 bases between. In DNA, the CDR3 is TGTGCCAGCAGCTTAGGGAGGGGGGGAGTGCGAGGTTCCTACGAGCAGTACTTC. It translates to CASSLGRGGVRGSYEQYF.

Only a few counts were recorded for this clonotype. The J gene is TRBJ1-5, the V gene TRBV4-2, with D perhaps TRBD1 (5 bases). Germline V lookup: CDR1 LGHNA, CDR2 YNFKEQ. V shed 1 base and J shed 9 bases, with 16 bases lying between them. The CDR3 covers 15 residues. The CDR3 sequence is CASSQGGDGGSPQHF. The DNA for the CDR3 is TGTGCCAGCAGCCAAGGAGGAGACGGGGGGTCGCCCCAGCATTTT.

As for this clonotype: Since a much larger clone is just one base distant, this may be a read error. V usage is TRBV2 and J usage is TRBJ1-5; D is unresolved. Germline CDR1 is SNHLY and CDR2 is FYNNEI. The CDR3 sequence is 15 residues long. The CDR3 here is CASSEAEAANQPKHF. As DNA, the CDR3 is TGTGCCAGCAGTGAAGCCGAGGCTGCTAATCAGCCCAAGCATTTT.

V gene TRBV19 combines with J gene TRBJ2-6; 16 bases fit TRBD2. Germline CDR1 LNHDA, CDR2 SQIVND (reference sequence). Trimming removed 5 bases from V and 4 bases from J; junction bases left unmatched: 8. The CDR3 runs to 19 residues. In nucleotides, the CDR3 is TGTGCCAGTAGTGTAACGGGACTAGCGGGAGGGCCGGGGGCCAACGTCCTGACTTTC. Encoded protein: CASSVTGLAGGPGANVLTF.

The chain uses TRBV30 and TRBJ2-7, with D possibly being TRBD1 (6 bases). CDR3 length equals 13 residues. Germline CDR1 is GTSNPN and CDR2 is SVGIG (reference sequence). The CDR3, as DNA: TGTGTTTGGAGAAATCCAGGGGTCTGGGAGCAGTACTTC. It codes for CVWRNPGVWEQYF.

This clonotype was found a few times. The chain recombines TRBV6-4 with TRBJ2-1; 10 bases agree with TRBD1. J gave up 8 bases and V 3 bases, and 4 bases lay outside the gene matches. Germline V gives CDR1 MRHNA, CDR2 SNTAGT. The CDR3 is 14 residues long. The CDR3 region is CASSDGTGVHEQFF. The CDR3 DNA sequence: TGTGCCAGCAGTGATGGGACAGGGGTCCATGAGCAGTTCTTC.

Many counts were recorded for this clonotype. The V call is TRBV19, the J call TRBJ2-7; 10 bases map to TRBD2. The CDR3 contains 13 residues. Germline V CDR1 and CDR2: LNHDA, SQIVND (reference sequence). The V segment lost 9 bases and the J segment 4 bases; nucleotides outside the gene matches: 6. CDR3 DNA: TGTGCCAGCTCGGGACTAGCGATATACGAGCAGTACTTC. Translating it yields CASSGLAIYEQYF.

Turning to this clonotype: The germline gene is not matched at one end of the junction; a read error may be the cause. The chain recombines TRBV19 with TRBJ1-5, with D maybe TRBD1 (5 bases). CDR3 size: 14 residues. Germline V gene lookup returns CDR1 LNHDA and CDR2 SQIVND (reference sequence). CDR3 in amino acids: CASSIDGGNPPQHF. In nucleotides, the CDR3 is TGTGCCAGTAGTATAGATGGGGGGAATCCGCCCCAGCATTTT.

This clonotype occurred many times. This chain joins TRBV6-2 or TRBV6-3 and TRBJ2-3; unclear D gene. The CDR3 length is 14 residues. The germline CDR1 and CDR2 sequences are MNHEY and SVGEGT. V lost 0 bases to trimming and J lost 3 bases, with 7 bases between them. The CDR3 protein is CASSYSTVTDTQYF. The CDR3 DNA reads TGTGCCAGCAGTTACTCGACGGTGACAGATACGCAGTATTTT.

This clonotype was observed at least ten times. The chain couples TRBV6-5 to TRBJ1-4; weak D call: TRBD1 (6 bases). V lost 4 bases to trimming and J lost 2 bases, with 11 bases between them. CDR1 is MNHEY, CDR2 SVGAGI, per germline. CDR3 length equals 15 residues. The CDR3 here is CASSWHRVTNEKLFF. The DNA for the CDR3 is TGTGCCAGCAGTTGGCACAGGGTCACTAATGAAAAACTGTTTTTT.

This clonotype was picked up one time. At one of its ends the junction is not consistent with the germline gene, which may arise from a read error. The chain uses TRBV30 and TRBJ2-7; 13 nucleotides match TRBD2. Germline V gives CDR1 GTSNPN, CDR2 SVGIG (reference sequence). There are 15 residues in the CDR3. CDR3 coding DNA: TGTGCCTGGAGTGGGACTAGCGGGAGTTTCTACGAGCAGTGCTTC. Amino acids: CAWSGTSGSFYEQCF.

As to this clonotype: A much larger clone differs from this one at a single base, so this may be a read error. The chain combines TRBV12-3 or TRBV12-4 with TRBJ2-3, with D perhaps matching TRBD2 (6 bases). Trimming took 4 bases from V and 6 from J, leaving 29 bases between them. CDR3 length equals 19 residues. CDR3 in amino acids: CASSSWVGGRSSVGDTQYF. As DNA, the CDR3 is TGTGCCAGCAGTTCCTGGGTTGGGGGGAGGTCTAGCGTAGGGGATACGCAGTATTTT.

This clonotype was counted ten times or more. V usage is TRBV27 and J usage is TRBJ1-1; 8 bases match TRBD1. Germline V gene lookup returns CDR1 MNHEY and CDR2 SMNVEV (reference sequence). The V and J ends lost 5 bases and 4 bases, in that order; junction bases with no gene match: 3. The CDR3 length is 13 residues. CDR3 coding DNA: TGTGCCAGCAGTCAGGGGGCGGGCACTGAAGCTTTCTTT. As protein: CASSQGAGTEAFF.

This clonotype was seen many times. The rearrangement uses TRBV30 and TRBJ2-7; D is undetermined. Germline CDR1 reads GTSNPN; CDR2 reads SVGIG (reference sequence). This CDR3 comprises 13 residues. Deletions cut 5 bases from V and 0 bases from J, with 11 bases between. CDR3 DNA: TGTGCCTGGGTGGACCGAAGCTCCTACGAGCAGTACTTC. The encoded protein is CAWVDRSSYEQYF.

The CDR3 region has the DNA TGCGCCAGCAGCCAACTTCCCTGGGCAGGGGGTCGAGATACGCAGTATTTT. It encodes CASSQLPWAGGRDTQYF. The genes are TRBV4-3 and TRBJ2-3; 7 bases are shared with TRBD1. The J segment lost 5 bases and the V segment lost 2 bases, leaving 13 bases of the junction unmatched. Germline CDR1 LGHNA, CDR2 YSLEER. The CDR3 consists of 17 residues.

V is TRBV5-5 and J is TRBJ2-5; 8 bases match TRBD1. J was trimmed by 5 bases and V by 4 bases; bases with no gene match: 19. The germline gives CDR1 SGHKS, CDR2 YYEKEE (reference sequence). The CDR3 is made up of 18 amino acids. CDR3 residues: CASSPLWTGPPIWETQYF. The CDR3, as DNA: TGTGCCAGCAGCCCACTGTGGACAGGGCCGCCCATATGGGAGACCCAGTACTTC. The complete variable domain, with remaining parts taken from reference TRBV5-5 and TRBJ2-5, reads DAGVTQSPTHLIKTRGQQVTLRCSPISGHKSVSWYQQVLGQGPQFIFQYYEKEERGRGNFPDRFSARQFPNYSSELNVNALLLGDSALYLCASSPLWTGPPIWETQYFGPGTRLLVL.